This passage covers 16 T cell receptor beta chains from one sample sequenced in a study of blood T cells in healthy people across ages. The second PCR ran about 6 to 11 cycles with a sample-barcoded 5' primer and J-beta primers. TCRdb re-derived calls from the 5' RACE reads in MiXCR, one entry per CDR3 protein. Seen here are 700,000 or so distinct CDR3 sequences, 22% observed once, and the top ten hold 20% to 25%. The specimen sequenced was blood. These receptors were obtained from a man between 65 and 85 years old in good health.

This clonotype came up a few times. The V gene is TRBV5-6, the J gene TRBJ2-3, with 8 bases matching TRBD2. The germline gives CDR1 SGHDT, CDR2 YYEEEE. The CDR3 extends over 16 amino acids. V gave up 6 bases and J gave up 0 bases; unmatched junction bases: 9. The CDR3 loop is CASTTTSGTSTDTQYF. CDR3 bases: TGTGCCAGCACAACCACTAGCGGTACTAGCACAGATACGCAGTATTTT.

This clonotype was seen a handful of times. The chain combines TRBV5-1 with TRBJ1-3, with TRBD1 identical over 11 bases. Germline CDR1 is SGHRS and CDR2 is YFSETQ. Trimming removed 3 bases from V and 0 bases from J; junction bases left unmatched: 8. The CDR3 is 18 amino acids. This CDR3 is CASSWGQGDLSSGNTIYF. In nucleotides, the CDR3 is TGCGCCAGCAGCTGGGGACAGGGGGACCTAAGCTCTGGAAACACCATATATTTT.

This chain joins TRBV20-1 and TRBJ2-3, with 15 bases fitting TRBD2. J was trimmed by 3 bases and V by 5 bases; bases with no gene match: 3. The germline V gene has CDR1 DFQATT and CDR2 SNEGSKA (reference sequence). This CDR3 spans 15 amino acids. The CDR3 is CSARTSGRVTDTQYF. The DNA for the CDR3 is TGCAGTGCTCGGACTAGCGGGAGGGTTACAGATACGCAGTATTTT.

There are a few counts of this clonotype. J is TRBJ2-5 and V is TRBV5-1; no firm D call. Germline assignment: CDR1 SGHRS and CDR2 YFSETQ. V lost 2 bases to trimming and J lost 2 bases, with 10 bases between them. This CDR3 is built from 14 residues. The CDR3 nucleotides are TGCGCCAGCAGCTTCGACGGCAGACAAGAGACCCAGTACTTC. It yields the protein CASSFDGRQETQYF.

The table lists this clonotype with a few counts. V and J are TRBV7-3 and TRBJ1-6; D might be TRBD1 (5 bases). The CDR3 spans 14 residues. Germline V gene sequence: CDR1 SGHTA, CDR2 FQGTGA. The germline V and J ends were trimmed by 3 bases and 7 bases, with 10 bases remaining between them. CDR3 protein: CASSFGRENSPLHF. DNA for the CDR3: TGTGCCAGCAGCTTTGGCAGGGAAAATTCACCCCTCCACTTT.

The chain's CDR3 is CASSQGGLAGGLGIQYF. Written as DNA, the CDR3 is TGTGCCAGCAGCCAAGGGGGACTAGCGGGGGGGCTTGGCATTCAGTACTTC. The chain has TRBV4-2 and TRBJ2-4, with 16 positions matching TRBD2. Trimming removed 1 base from V and 9 bases from J; junction bases left unmatched: 6. This CDR3 spans 17 amino acids. CDR1 LGHNA and CDR2 YNFKEQ come from the germline V gene.

J is TRBJ1-3 and V is TRBV29-1; D is unclear. The V end lost 0 bases, the J end lost 8 bases, and 11 bases lay between the germline ends. Germline V gene data show CDR1 as SQVTM and CDR2 as ANQGSEA. CDR3 length equals 13 residues. The CDR3 loop is CSVEDEPKYTIYF. The DNA of the CDR3 is TGCAGCGTTGAAGATGAACCGAAATACACCATATATTTT.

The chain carries TRBV19 and TRBJ2-2, with D possibly being TRBD2 (5 bases). The CDR3 runs to 15 residues. Trimming took 5 bases from V and 1 from J, leaving 11 bases between them. CDR1 and CDR2 (germline): LNHDA, SQIVND (reference sequence). The CDR3 spells CASSLKGRNTGELFF. The DNA for the CDR3 is TGTGCCAGTAGTCTAAAAGGGAGGAACACCGGGGAGCTGTTTTTT.

This clonotype was observed a few times. This CDR3 is CASSLSYGTDTQYF. The CDR3 DNA sequence: TGTGCCAGCAGCTTAAGCTACGGCACAGATACGCAGTATTTT. This rearrangement joins TRBV7-9 to TRBJ2-3, with D hard to call. This CDR3 spans 14 amino acids. Trimming removed 2 bases at V and 1 base at J, with 7 bases between. Germline loops: CDR1 SEHNR, CDR2 FQNEAQ (reference sequence).

This clonotype has a handful of counts. The chain couples TRBV20-1 to TRBJ1-1; no clear D. Germline V gene lookup returns CDR1 DFQATT and CDR2 SNEGSKA (reference sequence). V lost 5 bases and J lost 1, with 14 bases in between. This CDR3 is 14 amino acids long. CDR3 nucleotides: TGCAGTGCTCCCGACCGCGTGACGAACACTGAAGCTTTCTTT. It encodes CSAPDRVTNTEAFF.

V gene TRBV3-1 combines with J gene TRBJ2-5, with D possibly being TRBD1 or TRBD2 (5 bases each). This CDR3 region has 14 residues. From germline, CDR1 is LGHDT and CDR2 YNNKEL (reference sequence). V was trimmed by 7 bases and J by 2 bases, leaving 14 bases between them. CDR3 nucleotide sequence: TGTGCCAGCACCACTAGGGGCGGACAAGAGACCCAGTACTTC. Its protein is CASTTRGGQETQYF.

This clonotype was recorded at least ten times. The chain is built from TRBV20-1 and TRBJ2-1; tentatively, D is TRBD2 (6 bases). V shed 4 bases and J shed 4 bases, with 8 bases lying between them. From germline, CDR1 is DFQATT and CDR2 SNEGSKA (reference sequence). The CDR3 loop spans 12 amino acids. CDR3 region: CSAIAGYNEQFF. The CDR3 nucleotides read TGCAGTGCTATCGCGGGGTACAATGAGCAGTTCTTC.

This clonotype was observed a few times. J is TRBJ1-4 and V is TRBV15; perhaps TRBD1 as D (6 bases). V lost 4 bases and J 8 bases, leaving 14 bases between the germline ends. From germline, CDR1 is LNHNV and CDR2 YYDKDF (reference sequence). The CDR3 spans 14 residues. This CDR3 is CATSNGGRWEKLFF. CDR3 in DNA: TGTGCCACCAGCAATGGGGGGCGATGGGAAAAACTGTTTTTT.

The genes are TRBV6-7 and TRBJ2-7; 10 positions match TRBD1. TRBV6-7 is given ORF status, its function remaining uncertain. This CDR3 has 14 residues. V lost 11 bases, J lost 2 bases, and 9 bases stayed unmatched. The CDR3 protein is CAFRTGTGAYEQYF. As DNA, the CDR3 is TGTGCCTTCCGTACCGGGACAGGGGCCTACGAGCAGTACTTC.

The CDR3 spells CASSPTRTSGVQFF. CDR3 sequence (DNA): TGCGCCAGCAGCCCGACGCGGACCTCCGGGGTTCAGTTCTTC. The V gene is TRBV5-1, the J gene TRBJ2-1; maybe TRBD2 (5 bases). The germline V gene has CDR1 SGHRS and CDR2 YFSETQ. V was clipped by 4 bases and J by 13 bases, with 21 bases between them. This CDR3 has 14 amino acids. The full variable domain, its missing parts supplied by reference TRBV5-1 and TRBJ2-1, is KAGVTQTPRYLIKTRGQQVTLSCSPISGHRSVSWYQQTPGQGLQFLFEYFSETQRNKGNFPGRFSGRQFSNSRSEMNVSTLELGDSALYLCASSPTRTSGVQFFGPGTRLTVL.

Remarks on this clonotype: The CDR3 carries no conserved terminal phenylalanine or tryptophan, so it likely arises from a read error. The CDR3 DNA sequence: TGTGCCAGTAGTAAGGGACTGTCGGTCAATGAGCAGTTCCTC. Translated, it gives CASSKGLSVNEQFL. The chain has TRBV19 and TRBJ2-5, with a tentative D call TRBD2 (6 bases). The DNA end lines up better with TRBJ2-1; the J call may be wrong. Germline V gene lookup returns CDR1 LNHDA and CDR2 SQIVND (reference sequence). The CDR3 extends over 14 amino acids.